This TCR beta chain was recovered during a study of blood T cell repertoires in COVID-19 (dated by TCRdb to between 2020 and 2021). Describing the broader study: Samples covering the acute and convalescent phases of COVID-19 were provided by collaborators in the United States, Italy and Spain. The samples were drawn from two sources: the first 160 participants of the ongoing ImmuneRACE study, and 1,200 or so subjects contributed by 6 global collaborators. Where available, HLA class I and class II types were taken from metadata supplied by the sample provider and were not determined by assay-based typing. Sample metadata almost always included a de-identified subject ID, COVID-19 status, age in years and sex. A freely available public database, intended as a resource for researchers studying the immune response to SARS-CoV-2, is where the repertoires were released. The material from the prospective study consisted of cDNA or gDNA derived from T cells, B-cell-depleted T cells, or PBMCs. The dataset comprised deeply sampled blood TCRbeta repertoires from subjects exposed to, actively infected with, or recovered from COVID-19.

Participants in the prospective study were aged about 18 to 89 years, lived in 20 to 30 United States geographic areas, and enrolled through a virtual design. Cohort assignment in the prospective study relied on participant-reported clinical history from a screening survey and a study questionnaire. ImmuneRACE Cohort 3 recovered participants were defined by two consecutive negative NP/OP PCR tests, healthcare professional clearance, or symptom resolution. Mobile phlebotomists in the prospective study collected whole blood, serum and a nasopharyngeal or oropharyngeal swab from every participant. Over an approximately 2-month period, participants in the prospective study had the option of providing additional blood draws and questionnaires. Before DNA extraction, blood samples from the prospective study were shipped at room temperature or frozen. In regard to this clone: Its antigen target is currently unknown. No base quality values were provided; no much bigger clone lies one nucleotide off.

The full study reports these points: Clinical and demographic metadata were provided uncurated, with the amount varying by source and participant.

TCRbeta CDR3 regions were amplified from genomic DNA by means of the immunoSEQ Assay, a bias-controlled multiplex PCR. The paper's data handling went like this. The number of nucleated cells in each sample was estimated by amplification of reference gene primers within the assay. Sequence reads were collapsed and filtered to measure the absolute abundance of every unique TCRbeta CDR3 rearrangement. For each sample, productive Simpson clonality was calculated by taking the square root of Simpson's diversity index across productive rearrangements. TCRdb took this table from immuneACCESS and kept in-frame rearrangements with V and J called. Such tables lack part of the clones; where checked against another copy, unresolved V genes explain under half of the gap, and the rest is unexplained. V and J calls and clone size are those listed in that table; D and trimming were worked out from the DNA. This sample comprises approximately 360,000 clones, under 85% of them detected only once. The top ten constitute roughly 5.1% of the sample.

As encoded in the germline V gene, CDR1 is SGHTA while CDR2 is FQGNSA. The CDR3 spans 18 residues, from the cysteine through the phenylalanine. Only the CDR3 portion is preserved as DNA: 54 bases, with reading frame beginning at the first base. The junction shows trimming of 3 bases on V and 0 bases on J, and the gene matches do not reach 13 bases of it. This TCR was sampled from a woman in her forties or fifties who had recovered from COVID-19. This chain joins TRBV7-2 to TRBJ2-7; 8 junctional bases match TRBD1. Sequencing was done on a sample of PBMCs or T cells enriched from blood (not recorded which). The CDR3 is CASSFYKPGGFPSYEQYF. The DNA sequence is given as TGTGCCAGCAGCTTCTACAAACCAGGGGGCTTCCCCTCCTACGAGCAGTACTTC.